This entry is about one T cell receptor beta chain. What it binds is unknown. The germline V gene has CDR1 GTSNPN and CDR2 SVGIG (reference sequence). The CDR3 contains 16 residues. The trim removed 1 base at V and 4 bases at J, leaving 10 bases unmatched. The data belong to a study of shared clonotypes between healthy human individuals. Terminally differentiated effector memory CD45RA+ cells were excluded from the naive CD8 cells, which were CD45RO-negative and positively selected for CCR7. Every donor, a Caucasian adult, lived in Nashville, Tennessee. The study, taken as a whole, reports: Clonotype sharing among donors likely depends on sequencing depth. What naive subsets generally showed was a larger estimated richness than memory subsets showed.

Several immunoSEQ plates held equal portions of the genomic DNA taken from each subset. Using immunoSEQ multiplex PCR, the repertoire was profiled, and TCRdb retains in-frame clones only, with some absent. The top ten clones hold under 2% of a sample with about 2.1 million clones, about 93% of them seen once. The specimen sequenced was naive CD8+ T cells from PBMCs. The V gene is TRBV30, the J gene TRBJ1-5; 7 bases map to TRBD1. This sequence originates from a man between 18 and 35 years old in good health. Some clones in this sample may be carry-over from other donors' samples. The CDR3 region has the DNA TGTGCCTGGAGTGCTTATGGGACAGCACTTAATCAGCCCCAGCATTTT. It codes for CAWSAYGTALNQPQHF.